This T cell receptor (beta chain) emerged from a study of CD8 T cells in Susac syndrome. V was clipped by 5 bases and J by 6 bases, with 9 bases between them. This CDR3 region has 12 residues. Germline V gene lookup returns CDR1 SGHDT and CDR2 YYEEEE. TEMRA cells were FACS-enriched, while CD8+ and CD4+ T cells were negatively isolated. RNA was extracted with the RNeasy kit, and a quantity of roughly 0.45 to 1 ug was reverse transcribed using random hexamers. TCRdb analysed the immunoSEQ multiplex PCR reads with MiXCR anew, one entry per CDR3 protein. The sample lists 100,000 to 150,000 distinct CDR3 sequences, 75% to 90% occurring once.

Sequenced: CD8+ T cells from PBMCs. The receptor was derived from a human donor with multiple sclerosis. The J gene is TRBJ2-1, the V gene TRBV5-6; D is uncertain. The CDR3 protein is CASSQAINEQFF. CDR3 nucleotides: TGTGCCAGCAGTCAAGCCATCAATGAGCAGTTCTTC.